This T cell receptor (beta chain) derives from a study of early T cells in non-severe SARS-CoV-2 infection. Tagging with unique molecular identifiers was applied to individual cDNA molecules. MiXCR, run by TCRdb on the 5' RACE reads, gives a single entry per CDR3 protein. Among under 95,000 distinct CDR3 sequences listed, 15% were seen once. There are 16 residues in the CDR3. V lost 4 bases and J lost 5; bases outside the gene matches: 13. Germline V lookup: CDR1 MDHEN, CDR2 SYDVKM. This chain connects TRBV28 to TRBJ2-7; TRBD2 agrees at 8 bases. The source of this sequence is an adult who was a healthcare worker with PCR-confirmed SARS-CoV-2 infection or an uninfected control (not recorded which). The sample consisted of whole blood. CDR3 in DNA: TGTGCCAGCAGTTCCTCATCCGGGACTAGGGACAACGAGCAGTACTTC. Protein product: CASSSSSGTRDNEQYF.